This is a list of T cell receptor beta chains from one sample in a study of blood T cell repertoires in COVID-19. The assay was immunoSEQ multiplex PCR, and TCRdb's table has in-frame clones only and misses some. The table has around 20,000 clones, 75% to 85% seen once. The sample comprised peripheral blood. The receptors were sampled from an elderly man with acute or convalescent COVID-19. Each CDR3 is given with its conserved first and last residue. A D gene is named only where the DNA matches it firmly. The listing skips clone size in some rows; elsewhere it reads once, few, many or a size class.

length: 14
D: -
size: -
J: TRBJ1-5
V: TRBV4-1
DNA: TGCGCCAGCAGCCAAGATAGACGGGGATTGGTCCAGCATTTT
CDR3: CASSQDRRGLVQHF

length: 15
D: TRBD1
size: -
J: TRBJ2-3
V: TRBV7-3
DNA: TGTGCCAGCAGCTTAATTCGGGGACAGGGTCATACGCAGTATTTT
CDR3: CASSLIRGQGHTQYF

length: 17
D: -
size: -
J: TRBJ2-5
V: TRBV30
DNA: TGTGCCTGGAGTGTTTTTTCTCCCCCGGTTTCACAAGAGACCCAGTACTTC
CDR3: CAWSVFSPPVSQETQYF

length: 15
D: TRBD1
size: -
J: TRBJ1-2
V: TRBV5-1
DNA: TGCGCCAGCAGCCATGAAAGACAGGGGGGGTATGGCTACACCTTC
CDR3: CASSHERQGGYGYTF

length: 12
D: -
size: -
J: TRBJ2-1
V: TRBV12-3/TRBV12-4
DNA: TGTGCCAGCAGTTTAGGTAGGGAGTCCCGGTTCTTC
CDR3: CASSLGRESRFF

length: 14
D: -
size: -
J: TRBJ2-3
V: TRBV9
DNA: TGTGCCAGCAGCGTACAAACTAGCACAGATACGCAGTATTTT
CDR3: CASSVQTSTDTQYF

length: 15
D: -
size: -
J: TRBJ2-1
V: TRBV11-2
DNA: TGTGCCAGCAGCTTAGCTGGCGGGCCCTACAATGAGCAGTTCTTC
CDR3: CASSLAGGPYNEQFF

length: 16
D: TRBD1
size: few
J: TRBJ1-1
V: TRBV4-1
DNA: TGCGCCAGCAGCCAATTGGGACAGGGACGAGCGGATGAAGCTTTCTTT
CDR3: CASSQLGQGRADEAFF

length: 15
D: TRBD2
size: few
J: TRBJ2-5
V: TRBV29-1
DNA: TGCAGCGTTGCTACCCTAGCGGGGAGCCAAGAGACCCAGTACTTC
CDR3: CSVATLAGSQETQYF

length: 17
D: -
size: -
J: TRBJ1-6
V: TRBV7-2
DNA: TGTGCCAGCAGCTTATCGGGTCCGCCTGGGGGGAATTCACCCCTCCACTTT
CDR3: CASSLSGPPGGNSPLHF

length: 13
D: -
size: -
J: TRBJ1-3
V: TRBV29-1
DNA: TGCAGCGTTGTTTCAGGCGGGGGAAACACCATATATTTT
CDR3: CSVVSGGGNTIYF

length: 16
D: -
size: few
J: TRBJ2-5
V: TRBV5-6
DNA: TGTGCCAGCAGCTTGTACGTTAGCTTGAGGTGGGAGACCCAGTACTTC
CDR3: CASSLYVSLRWETQYF

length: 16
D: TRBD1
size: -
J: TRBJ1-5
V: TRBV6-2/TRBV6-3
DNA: TGTGCCAGCAGTACATACCCGGGACAGGGAGGTCAGCCCCAGCATTTT
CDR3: CASSTYPGQGGQPQHF

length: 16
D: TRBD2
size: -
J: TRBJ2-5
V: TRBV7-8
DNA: TGTGCCAGCAGCGTCAGCGGGGGGGCGGGTGGTGAGACCCAGTACTTC
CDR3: CASSVSGGAGGETQYF

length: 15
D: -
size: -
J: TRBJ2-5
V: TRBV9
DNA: TGTGCCAGCAGCGTAGCTCTAGGCCAGAAAGAGACCCAGTACTTC
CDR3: CASSVALGQKETQYF

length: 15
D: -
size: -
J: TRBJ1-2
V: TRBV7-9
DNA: TGTGCCAGCAGCCTACCAAGCCAGGGGAGACATGGCTACACCTTC
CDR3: CASSLPSQGRHGYTF

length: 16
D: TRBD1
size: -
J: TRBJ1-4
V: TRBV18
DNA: TGTGCCAGCTCGCCGCGGACAGGGACAACTAATGAAAAACTGTTTTTT
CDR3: CASSPRTGTTNEKLFF

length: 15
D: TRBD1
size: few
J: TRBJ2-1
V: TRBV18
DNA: TGTGCCAGCTCACCAGTGACAGGGGTGAACAATGAGCAGTTCTTC
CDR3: CASSPVTGVNNEQFF

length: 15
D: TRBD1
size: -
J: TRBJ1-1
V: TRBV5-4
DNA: TGTGCCAGCAGCACGGGACAGGGGGGGAACACTGAAGCTTTCTTT
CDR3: CASSTGQGGNTEAFF

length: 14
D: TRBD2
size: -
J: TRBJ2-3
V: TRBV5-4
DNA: TGTGCCAGCAGCTGGACTAGCGGCACAGATACGCAGTATTTT
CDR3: CASSWTSGTDTQYF

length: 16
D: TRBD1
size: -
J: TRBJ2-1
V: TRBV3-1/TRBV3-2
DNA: TGTGCCAGCAGTTCGGGACAGGGGGTTAGATACAATGAGCAGTTCTTC
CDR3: CASSSGQGVRYNEQFF

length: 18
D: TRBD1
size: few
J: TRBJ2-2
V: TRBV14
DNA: TGTGCCAGCAGCCAGCTCCGGGACAGGGACGAGAATGGCGGGGAGCTGTTTTTT
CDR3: CASSQLRDRDENGGELFF

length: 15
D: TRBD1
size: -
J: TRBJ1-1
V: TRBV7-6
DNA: TGTGCCAGCAGCCCAACAGGGGGCAAGGCGGCCGAAGCTTTCTTT
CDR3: CASSPTGGKAAEAFF

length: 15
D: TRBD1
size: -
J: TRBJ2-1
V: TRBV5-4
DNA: TGTGCCAGCAGCTTGGACTGGACAGGGTACAATGAGCAGTTCTTC
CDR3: CASSLDWTGYNEQFF

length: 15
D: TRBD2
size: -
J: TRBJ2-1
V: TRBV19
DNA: TGTGCCAGTAGTATATCAGCGGGGGCGCCCAATGAGCAGTTCTTC
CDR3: CASSISAGAPNEQFF

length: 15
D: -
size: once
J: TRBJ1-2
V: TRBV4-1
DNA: TGCGCCAGCAGCCAAGATCGGTCAGGCCCGGATGGCTACACCTTC
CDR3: CASSQDRSGPDGYTF

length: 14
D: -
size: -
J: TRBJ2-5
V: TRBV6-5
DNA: TGTGCCAGCAGGACAGCCTGGGACCAAGAGACCCAGTACTTC
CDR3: CASRTAWDQETQYF

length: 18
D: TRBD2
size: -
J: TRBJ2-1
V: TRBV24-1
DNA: TGTGCCACCAGTGATTCGAAAGGACTAGCGGGGAACCACAATGAGCAGTTCTTC
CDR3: CATSDSKGLAGNHNEQFF

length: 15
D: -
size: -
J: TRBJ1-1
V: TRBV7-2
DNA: TGTGCCAGCAGCTTAGACAGGCTCATGAACACTGAAGCTTTCTTT
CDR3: CASSLDRLMNTEAFF

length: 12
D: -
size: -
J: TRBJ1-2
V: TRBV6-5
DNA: TGTGCCAGCTCAGGGGCGAACTATGGCTACACCTTC
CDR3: CASSGANYGYTF

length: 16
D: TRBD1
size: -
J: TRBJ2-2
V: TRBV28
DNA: TGTGCCAGTCACTATGGACAGGGGCGATACACCGGGGAGCTGTTTTTT
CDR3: CASHYGQGRYTGELFF

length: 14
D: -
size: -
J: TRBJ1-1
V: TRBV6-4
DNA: TGTGCCAGCAGTCCGTCCCAGGGGAACACTGAAGCTTTCTTT
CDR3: CASSPSQGNTEAFF

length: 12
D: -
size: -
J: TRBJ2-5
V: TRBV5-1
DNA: TGCGCCAGCAGCGTACAGGGTGAGACCCAGTACTTC
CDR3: CASSVQGETQYF

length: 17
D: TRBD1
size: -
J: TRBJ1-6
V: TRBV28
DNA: TGTGCCAGCCTACAGGGGTCCGCTACTCTCCTAAATTCACCCCTCCACTTT
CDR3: CASLQGSATLLNSPLHF

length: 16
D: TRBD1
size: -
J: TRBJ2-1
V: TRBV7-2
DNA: TGTGCCAGCAGCCAGCGACAGGGGTGGGGGTACAATGAGCAGTTCTTC
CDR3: CASSQRQGWGYNEQFF

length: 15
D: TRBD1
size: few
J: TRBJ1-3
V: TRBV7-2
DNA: TGTGCCAGCAGTCCTCAGGGGGCCGGACAATACACCATATATTTT
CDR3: CASSPQGAGQYTIYF

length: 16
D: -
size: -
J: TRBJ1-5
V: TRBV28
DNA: TGTGCCAGCAGTTTAAAGGGACACGGCTCGGTCGGGACCCAGCATTTT
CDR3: CASSLKGHGSVGTQHF

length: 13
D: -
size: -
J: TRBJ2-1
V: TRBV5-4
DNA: TGTGCCAGCAGCTTCAGGGCAAGCAATGAGCAGTTCTTC
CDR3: CASSFRASNEQFF

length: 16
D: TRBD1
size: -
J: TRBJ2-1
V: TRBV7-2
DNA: TGTGCCAGCAGCTCCCCCAGGACAGGGGGCTACAATGAGCAGTTCTTC
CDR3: CASSSPRTGGYNEQFF

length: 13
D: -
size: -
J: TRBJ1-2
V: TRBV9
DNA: TGTGCCAGCAGCCCCGGGGCAGGACAGGGCTACACCTTC
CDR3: CASSPGAGQGYTF

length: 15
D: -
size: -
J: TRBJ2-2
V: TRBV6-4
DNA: TGTGCCAGCCGAGGACAGCCAACGAACACCGGGGAGCTGTTTTTT
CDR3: CASRGQPTNTGELFF

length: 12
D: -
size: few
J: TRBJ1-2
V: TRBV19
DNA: TGTGCCAGTAGTAGCGGCGGTCCTAGCTACACCTTC
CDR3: CASSSGGPSYTF

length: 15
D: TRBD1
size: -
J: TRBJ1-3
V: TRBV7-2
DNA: TGTGCCAGCAGCCTGGACAGGCGCTCTGGAAACACCATATATTTT
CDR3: CASSLDRRSGNTIYF

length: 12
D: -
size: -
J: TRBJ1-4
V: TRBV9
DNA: TGTGCCAGCGGGGGGAGGGATGAAAAACTGTTTTTT
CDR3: CASGGRDEKLFF

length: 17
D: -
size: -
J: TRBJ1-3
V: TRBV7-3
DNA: TGTGCCAGCAGCTTAAACGGCCCTGGGGGGATTGGAAACACCATATATTTT
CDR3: CASSLNGPGGIGNTIYF